The following is a T cell receptor (beta chain) sequence with its context. In its sample, this clonotype was seen many times. Its antigen is still unknown. No qualities accompany the bases; no much larger clone lies one base away. Patients with ophthalmopathy had moderately to severely active disease, with a Clinical Activity Score of 3 or more, a NOSPECS grade of 4 or more, and a disease duration of less than 3 months. Patients with other autoimmune diseases, uncontrolled infections, pregnancy or lactation were excluded from the study. Diagnosis relied on clinical symptoms, serum thyroxine, TRAb, thyroid ultrasound and orbital computed tomography. PBMCs were isolated from approximately 10 ml of fresh peripheral blood by Ficoll-Paque density gradient centrifugation. Total RNA was extracted with Trizol reagent and quality-checked on an Agilent 2100 Bioanalyzer. For repertoire sequencing, TCR beta CDR3 regions were amplified from RNA transcripts. The first round was an RT-PCR using HTBI primers with the Qiagen OneStep RT-PCR kit, and this first round was followed by a second-round multiplex PCR, then size selection and purification. Sequencing of the libraries was carried out on an Illumina HiSeq2000 in paired-end mode with 100 bp reads. On the study's bioinformatics: SOAPnuke was used to process the reads, throwing out any read that had adapters, had uncalled bases, had a mean Phred below 15, or lacked an exact constant-primer or identifier match. COPE v1.2.5 was used to merge high-quality paired reads. Clonotypes were defined as unique nucleotide sequences and were aligned to IMGT TRB V, D and J references using MiTCR v1.1. Analysis was restricted to V-J combinations with a frequency above 0.0001, which covered over 98% of repertoires. For each V-J combination, a TCR clonal expansion and chaos score was defined as the ratio of F50 clonal expansion to chaos observed in the TCRdist matrix. Welch's t-statistics and random forest were used to reduce the features to around 13 V-J combinations, which were then used as input to a naive Bayes classifier. The similarity between thyroid and blood repertoires was quantified using the Morisita-Horn index. The public reads were reanalyzed by TCRdb: fastp trimming at Q25, MiXCR alignment, in-frame beta chains only. Identical CDR3 protein sequences are pooled into one entry, listed with their most common genes and DNA. V and J calls and clone size were set by TCRdb, not the authors. Within this sample are a few hundred thousand distinct CDR3 sequences, with approximately 20% of them counted one time only. Of the sample, roughly 1.5% falls within the top ten clones.

For this chain, trimming is 5 bases at the V end and 6 bases at the J end, and the number of junction bases without a gene match is 11. From its cysteine to its phenylalanine, the CDR3 spans 15 amino acids. The retained sequence is limited to the CDR3, 45 bases, with the frame set at the first base. The germline V gene provides CDR1 SGHTA and CDR2 FQGNSA. The entry originates in a study of Graves' ophthalmopathy and Graves' hyperthyroidism (dated by TCRdb to 2017 to 2018). The study in broad terms: Peripheral blood was collected at initial diagnosis, before any treatment. To tell Graves' ophthalmopathy apart from Graves' hyperthyroidism, and to predict which patients would progress to ophthalmopathy, the study relied on TCR beta repertoire signatures. In total, approximately 140 blood samples were TCR-sequenced: 43 ophthalmopathy, about 75 hyperthyroidism and some 17 hyperthyroidism-to-ophthalmopathy patients. To explore V-J signatures that distinguish ophthalmopathy from hyperthyroidism, a discovery set of about 99 patients was enrolled, made up of under 50 with ophthalmopathy and 55 to 65 with stable hyperthyroidism. The independent validation cohort included 18 to 20 hyperthyroidism patients plus 17 patients who later progressed from hyperthyroidism to ophthalmopathy. In six or seven hyperthyroidism patients, the T-cell repertoires found in thyroid tissue were compared with those found in blood. Following sampling, methimazole starting at 30 mg daily was administered to hyperthyroidism patients, and high-dose intravenous methylprednisolone was administered to ophthalmopathy patients. The approximately 100 discovery patients were divided at random into training and test sets in a 7:3 ratio.

General conclusions and limits of the study: In validation, the model predicted ophthalmopathy progression with nearly 71% sensitivity and about 73% specificity; roughly 12 predicted patients were CT-confirmed with GO in a median of approximately 6.2 months. In cross-validation, the 13-signature model distinguished ophthalmopathy from stable hyperthyroidism with 85% to 90% sensitivity and approximately 81% specificity, and in the test set the corresponding values were roughly 80% and 76%. Most expanded thyroid clonotypes with a frequency above 0.001 also appeared in blood, which suggests that blood repertoires may reflect the immune response in the thyroid. No statistical method was used to predetermine the sample size, and group allocation was not hidden from the investigators.

The chain links TRBV7-2 with TRBJ2-7; 9 junctional bases match TRBD2. The sample taken for sequencing was peripheral blood. The receptor comes from a woman between 18 and 29 years old with Graves' ophthalmopathy. Donor details come from another sample of the same person, matched by shared clones. CDR3 protein: CASSAGTSPLAEQYF. The nucleotide sequence is TGTGCCAGCAGCGCCGGGACTAGCCCCTTAGCCGAGCAGTACTTC.